Below, one T cell receptor beta chain is given with its context. The target of this receptor is not known. No quality values exist for individual bases; no much larger clone is one base distant. This specimen belongs to a study of radiotherapy plus CTLA-4 blockade in lung cancer (dated by TCRdb to the late 2010s). For the study in its entirety: Among enrolled patients, around 20% had an objective response and about 30% reached disease control. What the research found in general, with its limitations: Increased serum interferon-beta after radiation, together with early dynamic changes in blood T cell clones, were reported to be the strongest predictors of response. After treatment with radiotherapy and ipilimumab, TCR clones that originated in tumors expanded in peripheral blood.

Library prep was done by the immunoSEQ multiplex PCR assay. TCRdb retrieved this table from immuneACCESS and kept in-frame rearrangements only. Not all clones are present; in checked studies, unresolved V genes account for under half, and no reason is known for the remainder. The sample table shows about 87,000 clones, and 70% to 90% are seen once. The top ten clones comprise 15% to 20% of the sample. Focal radiation therapy combined with CTLA-4 blockade (ipilimumab) was tested in patients with chemo-refractory metastatic non-small-cell lung cancer. V is pared back by 2 bases and J by 7 bases, with 31 bases lying between the germline termini. From the cysteine up to the phenylalanine, the CDR3 has a length of 20 residues. Only CDR3 DNA remains: 60 bases, in frame from the first base. For CDR1 and CDR2, the germline V gene lists SGHRS and YFSETQ.

This material consisted of peripheral blood, taken from a patient treated with radiotherapy plus ipilimumab. This TCR was sampled from a human donor with non-small cell lung cancer that progressed on radiotherapy plus ipilimumab. The V and J segments used are TRBV5-1 and TRBJ2-1; the D element might be TRBD1 or TRBD2, as each aligns at 8 bases. The DNA sequence is given as TGCGCCAGCAGCTTCCCTGACAGGGGACTAGACGGGGGAAAAGGGAATGAGCAGTTCTTC. It translates as CASSFPDRGLDGGKGNEQFF.